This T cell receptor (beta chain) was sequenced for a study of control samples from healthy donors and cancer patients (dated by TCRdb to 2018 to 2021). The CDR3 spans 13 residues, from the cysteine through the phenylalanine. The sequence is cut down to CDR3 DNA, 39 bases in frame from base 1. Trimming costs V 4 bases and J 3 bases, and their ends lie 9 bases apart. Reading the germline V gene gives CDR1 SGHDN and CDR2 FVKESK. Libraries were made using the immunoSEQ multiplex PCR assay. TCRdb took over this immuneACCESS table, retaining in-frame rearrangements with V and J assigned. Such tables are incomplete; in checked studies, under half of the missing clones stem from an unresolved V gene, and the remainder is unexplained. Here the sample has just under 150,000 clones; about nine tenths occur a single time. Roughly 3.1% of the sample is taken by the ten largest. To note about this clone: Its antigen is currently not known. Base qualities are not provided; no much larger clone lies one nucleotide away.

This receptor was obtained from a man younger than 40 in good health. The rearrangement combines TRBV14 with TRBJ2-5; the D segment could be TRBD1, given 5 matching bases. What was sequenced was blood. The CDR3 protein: CASSPEQEETQYF. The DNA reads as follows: TGTGCCAGCAGCCCGGAACAGGAAGAGACCCAGTACTTC.